Sequencing of this TCR beta chain was carried out in a study of T cell changes during pregnancy in multiple sclerosis. This table comes from immunoSEQ multiplex PCR, and its TCRdb copy is limited to in-frame clones, with some not included. The table lists approximately 65,000 clones, approximately 91% of them singletons. This CDR3 is built from 15 residues. Germline values: CDR1 MNHNS, CDR2 SASEGT. The trim removed 6 bases at V and 6 bases at J, leaving 13 bases unmatched. V is TRBV6-1 and J is TRBJ2-7, with 8 nucleotides matching TRBD1. The sample in question was CD4+ T cells from peripheral blood mononuclear cells, obtained in the first trimester of pregnancy. This clonotype was sampled from a female donor with multiple sclerosis, enrolled in a pregnancy study. The CDR3 coding sequence is TGTGCCAGCAGGGCTTTAACAGGGGGTAGGGGCGAGCAGTACTTC. Translation: CASRALTGGRGEQYF.